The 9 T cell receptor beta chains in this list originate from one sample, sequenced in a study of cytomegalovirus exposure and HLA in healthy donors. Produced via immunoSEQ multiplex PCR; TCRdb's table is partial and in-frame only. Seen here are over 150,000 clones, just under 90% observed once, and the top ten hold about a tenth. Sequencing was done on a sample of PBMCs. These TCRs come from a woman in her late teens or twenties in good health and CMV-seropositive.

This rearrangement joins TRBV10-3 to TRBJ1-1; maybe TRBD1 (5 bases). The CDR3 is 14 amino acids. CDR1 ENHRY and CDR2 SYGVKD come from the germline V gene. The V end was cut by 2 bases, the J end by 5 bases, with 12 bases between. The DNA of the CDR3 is TGTGCCATCAGTGAGCAGGGAATTTCGACTGAAGCTTTCTTT. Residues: CAISEQGISTEAFF.

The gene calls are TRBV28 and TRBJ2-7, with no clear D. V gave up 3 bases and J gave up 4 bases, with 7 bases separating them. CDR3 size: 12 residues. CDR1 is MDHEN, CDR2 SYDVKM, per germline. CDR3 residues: CASSFSIYEQYF. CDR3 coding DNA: TGTGCCAGCAGTTTTTCAATTTACGAGCAGTACTTC.

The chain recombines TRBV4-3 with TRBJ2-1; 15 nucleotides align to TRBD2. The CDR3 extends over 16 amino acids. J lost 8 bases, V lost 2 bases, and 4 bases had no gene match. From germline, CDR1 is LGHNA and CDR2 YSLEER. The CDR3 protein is CASSQKGLAGGDEQFF. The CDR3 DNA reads TGCGCCAGCAGCCAAAAGGGACTAGCGGGAGGCGATGAGCAGTTCTTC.

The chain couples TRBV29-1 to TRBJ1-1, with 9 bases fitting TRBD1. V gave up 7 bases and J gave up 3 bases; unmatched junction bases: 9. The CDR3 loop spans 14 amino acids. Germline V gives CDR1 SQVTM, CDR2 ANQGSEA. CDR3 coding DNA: TGCAGCGCCGAGGGGACAGGGTGGTACACTGAAGCTTTCTTT. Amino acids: CSAEGTGWYTEAFF.

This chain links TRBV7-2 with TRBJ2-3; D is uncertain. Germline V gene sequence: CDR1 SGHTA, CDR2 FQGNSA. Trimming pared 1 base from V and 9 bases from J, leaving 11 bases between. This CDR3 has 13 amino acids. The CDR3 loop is CASSLGPGETQYF. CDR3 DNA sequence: TGTGCCAGCAGCTTAGGTCCAGGCGAGACGCAGTATTTT. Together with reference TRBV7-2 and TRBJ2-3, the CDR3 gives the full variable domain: GAGVSQSPSNKVTEKGKDVELRCDPISGHTALYWYRQSLGQGLEFLIYFQGNSAPDKSGLPSDRFSAERTGGSVSTLTIQRTQQEDSAVYLCASSLGPGETQYFGPGTRLTVL.

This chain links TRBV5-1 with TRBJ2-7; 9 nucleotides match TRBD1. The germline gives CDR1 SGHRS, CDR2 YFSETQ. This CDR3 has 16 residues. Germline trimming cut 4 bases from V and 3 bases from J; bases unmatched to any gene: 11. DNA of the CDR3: TGCGCCAGCAGCCGGTCGCGACAGGACAGGGGCTACGAGCAGTACTTC. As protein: CASSRSRQDRGYEQYF.

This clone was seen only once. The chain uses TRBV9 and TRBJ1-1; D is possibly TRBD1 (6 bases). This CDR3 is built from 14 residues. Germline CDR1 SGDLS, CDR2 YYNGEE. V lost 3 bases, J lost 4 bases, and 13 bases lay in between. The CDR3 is CASSAGGPPTEAFF. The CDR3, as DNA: TGTGCCAGCAGCGCCGGGGGGCCTCCCACTGAAGCTTTCTTT.

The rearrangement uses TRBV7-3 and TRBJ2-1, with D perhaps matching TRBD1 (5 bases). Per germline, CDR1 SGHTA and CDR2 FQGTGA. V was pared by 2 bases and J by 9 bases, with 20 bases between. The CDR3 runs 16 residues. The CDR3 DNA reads TGTGCCAGCAGCTTATTGGGGCTAACTCGTGTCGGTGAGCAGTTCTTC. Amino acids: CASSLLGLTRVGEQFF.

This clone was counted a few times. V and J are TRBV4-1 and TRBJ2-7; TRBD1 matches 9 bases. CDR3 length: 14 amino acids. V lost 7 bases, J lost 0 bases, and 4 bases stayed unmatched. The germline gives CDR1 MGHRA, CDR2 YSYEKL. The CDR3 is CASTTDRGSYEQYF. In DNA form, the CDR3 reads TGCGCCAGCACTACGGACAGGGGCTCCTACGAGCAGTACTTC.